These 8 T cell receptor beta chains share one sample of origin, sequenced in a study of STAT3 mutations in large granular lymphocyte leukemia. Study results and limitations: In T-cell large granular lymphocyte leukemia, about half of patients showed multiple immunodominant subclonotypes.

Sequenced by immunoSEQ multiplex PCR; TCRdb stores in-frame clones only, minus some. Seen here are about 16,000 clones, approximately 84% observed once, and the top ten hold over 7.5%. These receptors are not linked to any known antigen. Material for sequencing was peripheral blood mononuclear cells. All receptors derive from a man aged 45-65 years with T-cell large granular lymphocyte leukemia. Some clones in this sample may be carry-over from other donors' samples.

This chain links TRBV5-1 with TRBJ1-2; D is perhaps TRBD1 (6 bases). Trimming removed 4 bases at V and 1 base at J, with 11 bases between. Germline V gene sequence: CDR1 SGHRS, CDR2 YFSETQ. The CDR3 length is 14 residues. CDR3 protein: CASSPKGGNYGYTF. In DNA form, the CDR3 reads TGCGCCAGCAGCCCTAAGGGGGGTAACTATGGCTACACCTTC.

The V gene is TRBV5-4, the J gene TRBJ2-7; D may be TRBD2 (5 bases). V shed 4 bases and J shed 5 bases, with 22 bases lying between them. Germline-derived CDR1 and CDR2 are SGHNT and YYREEE (reference sequence). The CDR3 length is 16 residues. The CDR3 reads CASSRTARENLHEQYF. CDR3 in DNA: TGTGCCAGCAGCCGCACCGCCCGGGAAAATCTCCACGAGCAGTACTTC. Variable domain in full (rest from reference TRBV5-4 and TRBJ2-7): ETGVTQSPTHLIKTRGQQVTLRCSSQSGHNTVSWYQQALGQGPQFIFQYYREEENGRGNFPPRFSGLQFPNYSSELNVNALELDDSALYLCASSRTARENLHEQYFGPGTRLTVT.

Comments on this clone: Since a much larger clone is just one base distant, this may be a read error. The chain has TRBV4-1 and TRBJ2-7; the D gene is possibly TRBD1 (6 bases). Germline loops: CDR1 MGHRA, CDR2 YSYEKL. The CDR3 extends over 14 amino acids. Trimming removed 1 base at V and 1 base at J, with 8 bases between. CDR3 nucleotide sequence: TGCGCCAGCAGCCAAGGGACAGCTTCCTACGAGCAGTACTTC. Protein: CASSQGTASYEQYF.

The chain recombines TRBV11-2 with TRBJ1-1; unclear D gene. Germline V lookup: CDR1 SGHAT, CDR2 FQNNGV. This CDR3 spans 15 amino acids. V gave up 1 base and J gave up 4 bases, with 13 bases separating them. CDR3 amino acids: CASSLVHTLTTEAFF. In nucleotides, the CDR3 is TGTGCCAGCAGCTTAGTTCATACTCTCACCACTGAAGCTTTCTTT.

The chain combines TRBV11-2 with TRBJ2-1; TRBD1 aligns across 8 bases. The CDR3 consists of 14 residues. The J segment lost 10 bases and the V segment lost 5 bases, leaving 10 bases of the junction unmatched. In germline, CDR1 is SGHAT, CDR2 FQNNGV. The CDR3 DNA reads TGTGCCAGCAGCCGGACAGGGTTCTTTCCCGAGCAGTTCTTC. Translating it yields CASSRTGFFPEQFF.

The rearrangement links TRBV5-4 to TRBJ2-7, with TRBD1 matching 7 bases. CDR1 and CDR2 (germline): SGHNT, YYREEE (reference sequence). V was pared by 3 bases and J by 0 bases, with 6 bases of the junction left unmatched. The CDR3 spans 15 residues. CDR3 DNA: TGTGCCAGCAGCTCGTCGACAGGGAGCTCCTACGAGCAGTACTTC. It specifies CASSSSTGSSYEQYF.

The V and J genes are TRBV29-1 and TRBJ2-1, with 7 bases that match TRBD2. CDR1 and CDR2 from the germline V gene are SQVTM and ANQGSEA. CDR3 length equals 16 residues. The CDR3 DNA is TGCAGACCGCTGGTGGGGGGGAGTCGGACCTACAATGAGCAGTTCTTC. It is translated as CRPLVGGSRTYNEQFF.

The chain has TRBV11-3 and TRBJ1-3, with D unresolved. Germline CDR1 and CDR2: SGHNT and YENEEA. V lost 1 base, J lost 4 bases, and 8 bases lay in between. This CDR3 region has 14 residues. CDR3 sequence (DNA): TGTGCCAGCAGCTTAGGAGGAGCGGGAAACACCATATATTTT. It yields the protein CASSLGGAGNTIYF.